This T cell receptor (beta chain) is drawn from a study of CD8 T cells in ankylosing spondylitis. The study, taken as a whole, reports: Reportedly, matched ankylosing spondylitis synovial fluid was significantly enriched for disease-linked clones. Prior work had noted some motif variants in reactive arthritis blood and synovial fluid. What appeared characteristic of ankylosing spondylitis blood was a TCR beta motif of about eight highly homologous variants.

The CDR3 covers 14 residues. The V gene end was trimmed by 6 bases and the J gene end by 5 bases; junction bases not matched to a gene: 11. CDR1 DFQATT and CDR2 SNEGSKA come from the germline V gene (reference sequence). 5'-RACE, quantitative and with molecular barcodes, yielded the TCR beta libraries. TCRdb processed the 5' RACE reads anew with MiXCR; each CDR3 protein has one entry. The data show around 140,000 distinct CDR3 sequences, roughly 18% seen once. This clonotype turned up a few times. Its target is not known. The source material was blood, either unsorted or a sorted T cell fraction (not recorded which). This sequence originates from a male donor with ankylosing spondylitis. The chain links TRBV20-1 to TRBJ1-2, with 8 bases that match TRBD1. CDR3 bases: TGCAGTGCACTACAGGGGGATGCGCTTTATGGCTACACCTTC. Its translation is CSALQGDALYGYTF.